This T cell receptor (beta chain) was recovered during a study of blood T cell repertoires in COVID-19. Across the study: Collection of acute and convalescent COVID-19 samples took place in the United States, Italy and Spain. PBMCs, B-cell-depleted T cells, or T cells provided the cDNA or gDNA that made up the material.

In the original analysis: Estimation of nucleated cell counts was performed using reference gene primer amplification. Method: immunoSEQ multiplex PCR; TCRdb's copy keeps in-frame clones and lacks some. V, J and clone size derive from that table, while D and trimming were established from the DNA sequence. The sample holds about 270,000 clones, around 81% seen once. V shed 1 base and J 2 bases; nucleotides not matched to a gene: 8. The germline V gene encodes CDR1 SEHNR and CDR2 FQNEAQ (reference sequence). The CDR3 spans 17 residues. The clonotype comes from a woman in her forties or fifties with active or convalescent COVID-19. Sequencing was performed on peripheral blood. The chain carries TRBV7-9 and TRBJ2-5; TRBD2 matches at 9 bases. The CDR3 region has the DNA TGTGCCAGCAGCTTAGAAGCTAGCGGGGAATCGCAAGAGACCCAGTACTTC. Translating gives CASSLEASGESQETQYF. The complete variable domain, with remaining parts taken from reference TRBV7-9 and TRBJ2-5, reads DTGVSQNPRHKITKRGQNVTFRCDPISEHNRLYWYRQTLGQGPEFLTYFQNEAQLEKSRLLSDRFSAERPKGSFSTLEIQRTEQGDSAMYLCASSLEASGESQETQYFGPGTRLLVL.